The 6 T cell receptor beta chains below come from one sample, sequenced in a study of chemoradiotherapy in HPV16-positive cancers (dated by TCRdb to the early 2020s). The library was built by means of the immunoSEQ multiplex PCR assay. Here the immuneACCESS table is served through TCRdb, limited to in-frame sequences with V and J called. Missing clones are a known gap in these copies; in checked studies unresolved V genes cover under half, and the rest lacks a known reason. In this sample the table shows under 15,000 clones, less than 75% of which occur a single time. Together, the top ten hold 16% of the sample. Sample collection was performed from a patient who underwent chemoradiotherapy. These receptors were collected from a human donor with HPV-associated anogenital cancer.

The V and J genes are TRBV5-6 and TRBJ2-7; D assignment may be TRBD1 or TRBD2 (6 bases each). Trimming shortened V by 6 bases and J by 2 bases, and 15 bases separated the two germline ends. The germline V gene encodes CDR1 SGHDT and CDR2 YYEEEE. The CDR3 is 14 residues long. CDR3 in amino acids: CASTGEGGAYEQYF. The CDR3 DNA is TGTGCCAGCACCGGTGAGGGGGGCGCCTACGAGCAGTACTTC.

V gene TRBV27 combines with J gene TRBJ1-1; D unclear. This CDR3 comprises 14 residues. V was shortened by 4 bases and J by 3 bases, with 12 bases between the two germline ends. Germline assignment: CDR1 MNHEY and CDR2 SMNVEV (reference sequence). CDR3: CASSSQTWDTEAFF. CDR3 DNA: TGTGCCAGCAGTTCCCAGACTTGGGACACTGAAGCTTTCTTT.

The chain is built from TRBV4-3 and TRBJ1-2; D perhaps matches TRBD1 (5 bases). The ends were cut back, 0 bases at V and 9 bases at J, with 8 bases in the middle. The germline gives CDR1 LGHNA, CDR2 YSLEER. There are 12 residues in the CDR3. The CDR3 DNA sequence: TGCGCCAGCAGCCAAGACAGGGAGCGCTACACCTTC. Its translation is CASSQDRERYTF.

This clone came up a few times. The J gene is TRBJ1-1, the V gene TRBV18; tentatively, D is TRBD1 (5 bases). Trimming removed 3 bases from V and 1 base from J, with 9 bases in between. The CDR3 consists of 14 residues. Germline V gene data show CDR1 as KGHSH and CDR2 as LQKENI. Written as DNA, the CDR3 is TGTGCCAGCTCACCCTTGGACAAGAACACTGAAGCTTTCTTT. It yields the protein CASSPLDKNTEAFF.

This clone was seen more than once but under ten times. This chain uses TRBV7-9 with TRBJ1-1, with a tentative D call TRBD1 (5 bases). This CDR3 contains 13 residues. The germline CDR1 and CDR2 sequences are SEHNR and FQNEAQ (reference sequence). Trimming removed 6 bases from V and 4 bases from J, with 12 bases in between. The CDR3 sequence: CASRRGGTTEAFF. CDR3 nucleotide sequence: TGTGCCAGCAGGAGAGGAGGGACCACTGAAGCTTTCTTT.

This sequence joins TRBV29-1 and TRBJ2-7; TRBD1 agrees at 7 bases. Unmatched junction bases numbered 3, after V lost 4 bases and J lost 0 bases. This CDR3 comprises 13 residues. Germline V gives CDR1 SQVTM, CDR2 ANQGSEA. CDR3 sequence reads: CSVVGQSSYEQYF. The CDR3 DNA reads as TGCAGCGTTGTGGGACAGAGCTCCTACGAGCAGTACTTC.